This TCR beta chain was observed in a study of cytomegalovirus exposure and HLA in healthy donors. PCR employed 60 Vbeta and 13 Jbeta primers. TCRdb keeps only in-frame clones here, not all; method: immunoSEQ multiplex PCR. The table lists 70,000 to 85,000 clones. V shed 3 bases and J shed 3 bases, with 18 bases lying between them. This CDR3 is 17 amino acids long. Germline V gene data show CDR1 as MGHDK and CDR2 as SYGVNS. The chain carries TRBV25-1 and TRBJ1-3; D is perhaps TRBD1 (5 bases). The TCR comes from a female donor in good health and CMV-seropositive. Sequencing was performed on PBMCs. CDR3 residues: CASSDRERERFGNTIYF. The CDR3 DNA sequence: TGTGCCAGCAGTGACAGGGAACGGGAGCGTTTTGGAAACACCATATATTTT.